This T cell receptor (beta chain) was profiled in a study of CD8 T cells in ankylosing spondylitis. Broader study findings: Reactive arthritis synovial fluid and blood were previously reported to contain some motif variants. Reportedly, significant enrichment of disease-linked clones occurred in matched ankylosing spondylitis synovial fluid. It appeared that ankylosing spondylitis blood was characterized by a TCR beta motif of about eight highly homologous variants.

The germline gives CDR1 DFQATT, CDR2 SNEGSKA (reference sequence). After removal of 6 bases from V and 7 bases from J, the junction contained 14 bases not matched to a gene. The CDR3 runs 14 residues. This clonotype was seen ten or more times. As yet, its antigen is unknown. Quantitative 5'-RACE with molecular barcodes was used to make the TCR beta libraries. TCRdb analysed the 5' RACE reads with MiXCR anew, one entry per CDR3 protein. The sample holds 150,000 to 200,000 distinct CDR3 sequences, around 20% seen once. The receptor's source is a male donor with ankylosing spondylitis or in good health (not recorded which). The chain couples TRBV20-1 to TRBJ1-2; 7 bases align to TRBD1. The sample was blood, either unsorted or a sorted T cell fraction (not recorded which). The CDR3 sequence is CSAGDRARSGGYTF. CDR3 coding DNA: TGCAGTGCAGGCGACAGGGCCCGAAGTGGTGGCTACACCTTC.